Below, 28 T cell receptor beta chains from the same sample are listed, as sequenced in a study of post-analysis software for immune sequencing data. Study conclusions and caveats: Five TRBV segments were significantly more frequent in patients than in controls. TRBV5-6, TRBV5-1 and TRBV20-1 were among these segments.

Unique molecular identifiers were built into the TCR beta cDNA libraries. TCRdb reanalysed the PCR reads using MiXCR and keeps one entry per CDR3 protein. The sample holds around 770,000 distinct CDR3 sequences, roughly 46% seen once. Their antigen targets remain unknown. What was sequenced was blood. The receptor source for this set is a girl aged 10-17 years with multiple sclerosis.

This clonotype was observed a handful of times. The rearrangement joins TRBV20-1 to TRBJ2-1; D is undetermined. Looked up from germline, CDR1 is DFQATT and CDR2 is SNEGSKA (reference sequence). The ends were cut back, 7 bases at V and 1 base at J, with 11 bases in the middle. This CDR3 spans 13 amino acids. The CDR3 reads CSVPGQSYNEQFF. Written as DNA, the CDR3 is TGCAGTGTCCCCGGCCAGTCCTACAATGAGCAGTTCTTC.

V is TRBV6-5 and J is TRBJ2-1; tentative D call: TRBD2 (5 bases). The CDR3 extends over 15 amino acids. Germline V gives CDR1 MNHEY, CDR2 SVGAGI. V shed 0 bases and J shed 2 bases, with 8 bases lying between them. Written as DNA, the CDR3 is TGTGCCAGCAGTTACTCCTTCGGGGCCTACAATGAGCAGTTCTTC. Its protein is CASSYSFGAYNEQFF.

This clonotype was counted only a few times. V is TRBV7-8 and J is TRBJ1-5; D is unclear. CDR1 is SGHVS, CDR2 FQNEAQ, per germline. The germline V and J ends were trimmed by 1 base and 3 bases, with 10 bases remaining between them. There are 15 residues in the CDR3. CDR3 sequence reads: CASSLGSSVNQPQHF. Here the CDR3 DNA reads TGTGCCAGCAGCTTAGGCTCGTCGGTCAATCAGCCCCAGCATTTT.

The genes are TRBV20-1 and TRBJ2-1; 9 nucleotides line up with TRBD2. The CDR3 runs 17 residues. V shed 4 bases, J shed 0 bases, and the junction held 10 bases outside the gene matches. Germline loops: CDR1 DFQATT, CDR2 SNEGSKA (reference sequence). The CDR3 reads CSANPSGEKSSYNEQFF. Written as DNA, the CDR3 is TGCAGTGCTAACCCTAGCGGGGAAAAGAGCTCCTACAATGAGCAGTTCTTC.

The V call is TRBV6-5, the J call TRBJ2-7; 13 positions match TRBD2. The J call may not be correct, given that the DNA end is closer to TRBJ2-5. CDR3 length equals 14 residues. The germline gives CDR1 MNHEY, CDR2 SVGAGI. CDR3 nucleotide sequence: TGTGCCAGCCGTGGGGGACTAGCGGGGGAGACCCAGTACTTC. Its translation is CASRGGLAGETQYF.

The V call is TRBV20-1, the J call TRBJ2-4; D gene unclear. Germline V gives CDR1 DFQATT, CDR2 SNEGSKA (reference sequence). This CDR3 has 13 residues. The V end lost 8 bases, the J end lost 0 bases, and 11 bases lay between the germline ends. CDR3 in amino acids: CSLTPKAKNIQYF. In nucleotides, the CDR3 is TGCAGTCTGACACCGAAAGCCAAAAACATTCAGTACTTC.

In this sample, this clonotype turned up a few times. The chain links TRBV28 to TRBJ2-1; D may be TRBD1 (6 bases). Judging by the DNA end, TRBJ2-7 fits better; the J call may be wrong. The CDR3 sequence is 13 residues long. Per the germline V gene, CDR1 is MDHEN and CDR2 is SYDVKM. CDR3 residues: CASSSNRVYEQYF. The CDR3 region has the DNA TGTGCCAGCAGTTCCAACAGGGTCTACGAGCAGTACTTC.

This clonotype was observed a few times. This chain's CDR3 is CASSFGTSGAQSTDTQYF. DNA for the CDR3: TGCGCCAGCAGCTTCGGGACTAGCGGGGCCCAGAGCACAGATACGCAGTATTTT. The V gene is TRBV5-1, the J gene TRBJ2-3; TRBD2 matches 13 bases. The CDR3 has 18 residues. Germline V CDR1 and CDR2: SGHRS, YFSETQ. After removal of 2 bases from V and 0 bases from J, the junction contained 6 bases not matched to a gene.

V gene TRBV7-2 combines with J gene TRBJ2-3, with no clear D. Germline loops: CDR1 SGHTA, CDR2 FQGNSA. The CDR3 totals 15 residues. Trimming cost V 5 bases and J 0 bases, with 12 bases left between them. The CDR3 region has the DNA TGTGCCAGCAGCCTGAGGCCCCTAAGCACAGATACGCAGTATTTT. Translating it yields CASSLRPLSTDTQYF.

The table lists this clonotype with a count of one. V usage is TRBV12-3 or TRBV12-4 and J usage is TRBJ2-7, with unresolved D. V was shortened by 5 bases and J by 5 bases, with 10 bases between the two germline ends. This CDR3 has 12 amino acids. In DNA, the CDR3 is TGTGCCAGCAGTCCCTCCCTGAACGAGCAGTACTTC. This gives the protein CASSPSLNEQYF.

V usage is TRBV5-1 and J usage is TRBJ2-1; 10 nucleotides align to TRBD2. There are 16 residues in the CDR3. Germline V gives CDR1 SGHRS, CDR2 YFSETQ. V lost 0 bases, J lost 5 bases, and 5 bases stayed unmatched. CDR3 DNA: TGCGCCAGCAGCTTGGTGCTAGCGGGAGAGAACAATGAGCAGTTCTTC. Protein sequence: CASSLVLAGENNEQFF.

A single count supports this clonotype. The chain recombines TRBV18 with TRBJ2-3; 13 bases agree with TRBD2. CDR1 is KGHSH, CDR2 LQKENI, per germline. The trim removed 3 bases at V and 3 bases at J, leaving 6 bases unmatched. The CDR3 loop spans 17 amino acids. The CDR3 sequence: CASSPGLAGRGTDTQYF. DNA of the CDR3: TGTGCCAGCTCACCGGGACTAGCGGGGAGAGGTACAGATACGCAGTATTTT.

The sample holds a few counts of this clonotype. The CDR3 DNA reads as TGCGCCAGCAGCCAAGACTCGTCTTCCAGTTACAATGAGCAGTTCTTC. It specifies CASSQDSSSSYNEQFF. The rearrangement joins TRBV4-3 to TRBJ2-1; D gene ambiguous. The CDR3 runs 16 residues. The V gene's germline CDR1 is LGHNA and CDR2 YSLEER. V was clipped by 0 bases and J by 4 bases, with 13 bases between them.

V usage is TRBV6-1 and J usage is TRBJ2-1; TRBD2 agrees at 7 bases. The CDR3 is 17 residues long. Germline trimming cut 6 bases from V and 8 bases from J; bases unmatched to any gene: 19. Germline assignment: CDR1 MNHNS and CDR2 SASEGT. The CDR3 spells CASRNPRDGRLAHEQFF. DNA of the CDR3: TGTGCCAGCAGGAACCCCCGGGACGGCCGACTAGCACATGAGCAGTTCTTC.

This clonotype was observed a few times. This rearrangement joins TRBV12-3 or TRBV12-4 to TRBJ2-7, with a possible D match to TRBD1 (6 bases). The CDR3 is 13 amino acids. With 4 bases removed from V and 5 bases from J, the gap between germline ends came to 12 bases. DNA of the CDR3: TGTGCCAGCAGTTCCACAGGGTACCACGAGCAGTACTTC. Amino acids: CASSSTGYHEQYF.

The V and J genes are TRBV4-3 and TRBJ2-4; 7 bases are shared with TRBD1. This CDR3 spans 13 amino acids. Germline CDR1 is LGHNA and CDR2 is YSLEER. J was trimmed by 8 bases and V by 4 bases; bases with no gene match: 5. The DNA for the CDR3 is TGCGCCAGCAGCCCTAGACAGGGCTACATTCAGTACTTC. Protein product: CASSPRQGYIQYF.

The V call is TRBV7-2, the J call TRBJ2-3; 10 nucleotides match TRBD2. Germline values: CDR1 SGHTA, CDR2 FQGNSA. CDR3 length equals 16 residues. Trimming at V came to 4 bases and at J to 3 bases, leaving 7 bases not matched to a gene. CDR3 nucleotide sequence: TGTGCCAGCAGCTCCTTACTAGCGGGGATAACAGATACGCAGTATTTT. Translated, it gives CASSSLLAGITDTQYF.

The CDR3 DNA reads TGTGCCAGCAGCTCCGGGGTTTTTGTCGAGACCCAGTACTTC. Its translation is CASSSGVFVETQYF. The J gene is TRBJ2-5, the V gene TRBV7-2, with D tentatively TRBD2 (5 bases). The CDR3 sequence is 14 residues long. Germline lookup yields CDR1 SGHTA and CDR2 FQGNSA. V lost 4 bases to trimming and J lost 5 bases, with 14 bases between them.

The V gene is TRBV29-1, the J gene TRBJ2-3; 8 bases match TRBD2. The CDR3 sequence is 14 residues long. The junction had 8 bases not matched to a gene; V was cut back by 7 bases and J by 2 bases. Per the germline V gene, CDR1 is SQVTM and CDR2 is ANQGSEA. The DNA of the CDR3 is TGCAGCGCGGGTCCTAGCGGGTCCACAGATACGCAGTATTTT. It translates to CSAGPSGSTDTQYF.

This clonotype was seen a handful of times. This chain uses TRBV24-1 with TRBJ2-6; D perhaps matches TRBD1 (5 bases). V was cut by 3 bases and J by 4 bases, with 9 bases left in between. This CDR3 has 15 amino acids. In germline, CDR1 is KGHDR, CDR2 SFDVKD. CDR3 sequence (DNA): TGTGCCACCAGTGATGCAGGGTCAGGGGCCAACGTCCTGACTTTC. This encodes CATSDAGSGANVLTF.

This rearrangement joins TRBV28 to TRBJ2-7; 9 bases line up with TRBD1. Judging by the DNA end, TRBJ2-5 fits better; the J call may be wrong. This CDR3 spans 15 amino acids. Germline V lookup: CDR1 MDHEN, CDR2 SYDVKM. CDR3 protein: CASSLVTGGRETQYF. The CDR3 region has the DNA TGTGCCAGCAGTTTGGTGACAGGGGGTAGGGAGACCCAGTACTTC.

The genes are TRBV6-6 and TRBJ1-2; D remains unclear. Germline loops: CDR1 MNHNY, CDR2 SVGAGI (reference sequence). The length of the CDR3 is 11 residues. V lost 7 bases, J lost 6 bases, and 9 bases lay in between. CDR3 coding DNA: TGTGCCAGCATGGAAACCAATGGCTACACCTTC. Protein: CASMETNGYTF.

V is TRBV7-2 and J is TRBJ2-7; weak D call: TRBD1 (6 bases). The germline V and J ends were trimmed by 1 base and 5 bases, with 15 bases remaining between them. Germline lookup yields CDR1 SGHTA and CDR2 FQGNSA. The CDR3 consists of 15 residues. The DNA for the CDR3 is TGTGCCAGCAGCTTAGACGGCAGGGGTGAGAACGAGCAGTACTTC. Translating gives CASSLDGRGENEQYF.

The J gene is TRBJ1-6, the V gene TRBV30; 9 bases line up with TRBD1. Germline CDR1 is GTSNPN and CDR2 is SVGIG (reference sequence). The ends lost 8 bases at V and 7 bases at J; junction bases unmatched: 9. This CDR3 spans 14 amino acids. The CDR3 is CAGLWTGVNSPLHF. DNA for the CDR3: TGTGCCGGCCTCTGGACAGGGGTAAATTCACCCCTCCACTTT.

The CDR3, as DNA: TGTGCCAGCAGTTACTCACCCGGGGTTGGCTTTAGGGAGCTGTTTTTT. This codes for CASSYSPGVGFRELFF. V is TRBV6-5 and J is TRBJ2-2; D is possibly TRBD2 (5 bases). Trimming pared 0 bases from V and 9 bases from J, leaving 17 bases between. The V gene's germline CDR1 is MNHEY and CDR2 SVGAGI. The CDR3 sequence is 16 residues long.

This clonotype was seen a handful of times. This chain links TRBV7-9 with TRBJ1-2; a possible D gene is TRBD1 (5 bases). CDR3 length equals 11 residues. Germline CDR1 and CDR2: SEHNR and FQNEAQ (reference sequence). Deletions cut 5 bases from V and 8 bases from J, with 9 bases between. Here the CDR3 reads CASSPPGGYTF. CDR3 DNA sequence: TGTGCCAGCAGCCCGCCAGGGGGCTACACCTTC.

This clonotype appeared a single time. The chain employs TRBV10-3 and TRBJ2-1; TRBD2 might be the D (5 bases). The CDR3 extends over 14 amino acids. CDR1 and CDR2 from the germline V gene are ENHRY and SYGVKD. Trimming left V 4 bases short and J 5 bases short, with 12 bases between. Here the CDR3 DNA reads TGTGCCATCAGTGCCGGTTTCGGGGACAATGAGCAGTTCTTC. Encoded protein: CAISAGFGDNEQFF.

As for this clonotype: The junction departs from the called germline gene at one end, perhaps through a read error. The CDR3 DNA reads as TGTGCCAGCAAACCACTAGGGGCAAGTAGCACAGGTACGCAGTATTTT. It is translated as CASKPLGASSTGTQYF. This chain links TRBV11-3 with TRBJ2-3; D possibly uses TRBD1 or TRBD2 (5 bases each). Germline CDR1 is SGHNT and CDR2 is YENEEA. The CDR3 spans 16 residues.